This T cell receptor (beta chain) was captured by sequencing in a study of vaccination and CD4 T cells after COVID-19. The V end lost 3 bases, the J end lost 5 bases, and 13 bases lay between the germline ends. CDR1 and CDR2 from the germline V gene are DFQATT and SNEGSKA (reference sequence). This CDR3 spans 13 amino acids. TCRdb processed the PCR reads anew with MiXCR; each CDR3 protein has one entry. The data hold 20,000 to 25,000 distinct CDR3 sequences, with over 40% observed a single time. This clonotype was counted only a few times. The sample here was CD4+ T cells from blood, taken before SARS-CoV-2 vaccination. The clonotype originates from a human donor who had recovered from COVID-19. This chain joins TRBV20-1 and TRBJ1-1; D unclear. The CDR3 region is CSASPTGLTEAFF. In DNA form, the CDR3 reads TGCAGTGCTAGTCCCACGGGTCTAACTGAAGCTTTCTTT.